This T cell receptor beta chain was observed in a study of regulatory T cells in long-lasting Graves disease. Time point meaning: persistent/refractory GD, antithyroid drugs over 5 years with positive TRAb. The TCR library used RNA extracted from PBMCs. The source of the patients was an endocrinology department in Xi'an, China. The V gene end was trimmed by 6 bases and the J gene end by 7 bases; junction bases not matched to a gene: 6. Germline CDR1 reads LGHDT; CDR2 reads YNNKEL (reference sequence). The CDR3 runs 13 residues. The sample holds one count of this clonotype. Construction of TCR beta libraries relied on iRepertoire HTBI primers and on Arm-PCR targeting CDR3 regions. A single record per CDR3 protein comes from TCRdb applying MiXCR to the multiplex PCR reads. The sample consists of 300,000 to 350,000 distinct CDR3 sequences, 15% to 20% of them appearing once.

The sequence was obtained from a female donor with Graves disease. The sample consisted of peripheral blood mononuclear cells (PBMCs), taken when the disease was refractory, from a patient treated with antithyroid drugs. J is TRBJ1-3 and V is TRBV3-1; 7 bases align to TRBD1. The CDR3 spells CASSSDRSNTIYF. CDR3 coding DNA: TGTGCCAGCAGTTCGGACAGGTCCAACACCATATATTTT.